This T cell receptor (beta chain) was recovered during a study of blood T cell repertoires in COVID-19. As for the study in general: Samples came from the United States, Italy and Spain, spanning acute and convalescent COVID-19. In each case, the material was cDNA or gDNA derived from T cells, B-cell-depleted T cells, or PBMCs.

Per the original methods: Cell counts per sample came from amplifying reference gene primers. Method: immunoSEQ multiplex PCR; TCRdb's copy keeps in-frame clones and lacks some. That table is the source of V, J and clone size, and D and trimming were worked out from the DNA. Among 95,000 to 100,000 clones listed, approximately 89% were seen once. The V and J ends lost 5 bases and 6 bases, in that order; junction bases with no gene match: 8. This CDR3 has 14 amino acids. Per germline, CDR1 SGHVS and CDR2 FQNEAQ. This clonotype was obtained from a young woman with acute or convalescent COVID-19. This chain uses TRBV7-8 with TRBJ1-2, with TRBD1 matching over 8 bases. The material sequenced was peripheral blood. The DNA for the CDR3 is TGTGCCAGCAGCCTCCCGGACAGGGATCATGGCTACACCTTC. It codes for CASSLPDRDHGYTF.